The sequence of this T cell receptor beta chain was determined in a study of beta chain features in type 1 diabetes. CD4+ cells of the naive, central memory, regulatory and stem cell-like memory types were sorted via CD45RO/CCR7/CD25/CD127/CD95/CD27. The sequenced template was cDNA made from the entire isolated RNA. Some clones are missing from TCRdb's copy, which holds only in-frame ones; the method was immunoSEQ multiplex PCR. The data contain 310,000 or so clones, around 9% of them seen just once; the ten biggest clones take up roughly 1%. CDR1 and CDR2 (germline): SNHLY, FYNNEI. This CDR3 has 15 residues. V was clipped by 11 bases and J by 1 base; unmatched bases: 6. This clone has a handful of counts. Its cognate antigen is unknown. Findings and limits, study-wide: Using cDNA template may skew counts toward highly expressing activated cells. TCRB CDR3 length was moderately but significantly reduced in all four CD4+ subsets of Type 1 diabetes patients.

Material: central memory CD4+ T cells from blood. J is TRBJ2-2 and V is TRBV2; 11 bases match TRBD2. The source of this sequence is a man younger than 45 with type 1 diabetes. This CDR3 reads CASAGLAVNTGELFF. CDR3 nucleotides: TGTGCCTCCGCGGGACTAGCGGTGAACACCGGGGAGCTGTTTTTT.